A selection of T cell receptor beta chains follows, all from one sample in a study of cytomegalovirus exposure and HLA in healthy donors. Method: immunoSEQ multiplex PCR; TCRdb's copy keeps in-frame clones and lacks some. Of approximately 79,000 clones listed, under 85% are singletons. The sample taken for sequencing was PBMCs. These receptor sequences come from a woman in her 40s in good health and CMV-seropositive. Both conserved end residues are part of each CDR3. Fields, in order: clone size, V gene, D gene, J gene, CDR3 DNA, CDR3 protein. A D gene is named only where the DNA matches it firmly. Some rows mark clone size as missing; the rest say once, few, many or name a class of expanded clone.

clone_size: once; v_call: TRBV30; d_call: TRBD1; j_call: TRBJ1-3; cdr3_nt: TGTGCCTGGAGCAGGGGGGGAAACACCATATATTTT; cdr3_aa: CAWSRGGNTIYF
clone_size: -; v_call: TRBV19; d_call: -; j_call: TRBJ2-3; cdr3_nt: TGTGCCACCTCCGGACAGAGCAACACAGATACGCAGTATTTT; cdr3_aa: CATSGQSNTDTQYF
clone_size: -; v_call: TRBV9; d_call: TRBD1; j_call: TRBJ1-1; cdr3_nt: TGTGCCAGCAGCCCCCGACAGGGGGCTGGGACTGAAGCTTTCTTT; cdr3_aa: CASSPRQGAGTEAFF
clone_size: -; v_call: TRBV4-1; d_call: TRBD1; j_call: TRBJ1-1; cdr3_nt: TGCGCCAGCAGCTTCGACAGGGCGAACACTGAAGCTTTCTTT; cdr3_aa: CASSFDRANTEAFF
clone_size: -; v_call: TRBV7-3; d_call: -; j_call: TRBJ2-1; cdr3_nt: TGTGCCAGCAGCTTAACGCCGGGGGTCACCTACAATGAGCAGTTCTTC; cdr3_aa: CASSLTPGVTYNEQFF
clone_size: -; v_call: TRBV5-1; d_call: TRBD1; j_call: TRBJ2-5; cdr3_nt: TGCGCCAGCAGCCCCGGACAGGGAATAGGGCAAGAGACCCAGTACTTC; cdr3_aa: CASSPGQGIGQETQYF
clone_size: -; v_call: TRBV9; d_call: -; j_call: TRBJ2-1; cdr3_nt: TGTGCCAGCAGCGTAGCACAGCCGGGACTCACGAACAATGAGCAGTTCTTC; cdr3_aa: CASSVAQPGLTNNEQFF
clone_size: -; v_call: TRBV7-9; d_call: TRBD2; j_call: TRBJ2-7; cdr3_nt: TGTGCCAGCACCTCCGATTGGCGGGAGGGCGACGAGCAGTACTTC; cdr3_aa: CASTSDWREGDEQYF
clone_size: -; v_call: TRBV19; d_call: -; j_call: TRBJ1-5; cdr3_nt: TGTGCCAGTAGTAATAACAGGGACAATCAGCCCCAGCATTTT; cdr3_aa: CASSNNRDNQPQHF
clone_size: -; v_call: TRBV4-2; d_call: -; j_call: TRBJ1-1; cdr3_nt: TGTGCCAGCAGCCAAGGCGGGGCTGAAGCTTTCTTT; cdr3_aa: CASSQGGAEAFF
clone_size: -; v_call: TRBV19; d_call: -; j_call: TRBJ1-5; cdr3_nt: TGTGCCAGTACCCAAGCGGGGCCGTACAATCAGCCCCAGCATTTT; cdr3_aa: CASTQAGPYNQPQHF
clone_size: few; v_call: TRBV28; d_call: -; j_call: TRBJ2-2; cdr3_nt: TGTGCCAGCACCTACGCCGGGGAGCTGTTTTTT; cdr3_aa: CASTYAGELFF
clone_size: few; v_call: TRBV27; d_call: TRBD2; j_call: TRBJ2-1; cdr3_nt: TGTGCCAGCACGAGGACTAGCGGGGGACACAATGAGCAGTTCTTC; cdr3_aa: CASTRTSGGHNEQFF
clone_size: -; v_call: TRBV9; d_call: TRBD2; j_call: TRBJ2-1; cdr3_nt: TGTGCCAGCAGCGTAGTCGGGGGGGGCTCCCACTACAATGAGCAGTTCTTC; cdr3_aa: CASSVVGGGSHYNEQFF
clone_size: -; v_call: TRBV18; d_call: -; j_call: TRBJ1-5; cdr3_nt: TGTGCCAGCTCACCACTGGGGGGGGTCGATCAGCCCCAGCATTTT; cdr3_aa: CASSPLGGVDQPQHF
clone_size: -; v_call: TRBV9; d_call: -; j_call: TRBJ1-1; cdr3_nt: TGTGCCAGCAGCGTAGGGTTTTTGACACACACTGAAGCTTTCTTT; cdr3_aa: CASSVGFLTHTEAFF
clone_size: -; v_call: TRBV6-6; d_call: TRBD2; j_call: TRBJ2-1; cdr3_nt: TGTGCCAGCAGTTACGTTCTAGCGGGAGGGCTTGGTGAGCAGTTCTTC; cdr3_aa: CASSYVLAGGLGEQFF
clone_size: -; v_call: TRBV19; d_call: TRBD1; j_call: TRBJ2-1; cdr3_nt: TGTGCCAGTAGTCACCGGGACAGGGTCTCCAATGAGCAGTTCTTC; cdr3_aa: CASSHRDRVSNEQFF
clone_size: -; v_call: TRBV2; d_call: TRBD1; j_call: TRBJ1-5; cdr3_nt: TGTGCCAGCAGTCAAACTATGGGGACAGGGGGGCCCAATCAGCCCCAGCATTTT; cdr3_aa: CASSQTMGTGGPNQPQHF
clone_size: -; v_call: TRBV10-3; d_call: -; j_call: TRBJ2-7; cdr3_nt: TGTGCCGCCCTAACCGCGTACGAGCAGTACTTC; cdr3_aa: CAALTAYEQYF
clone_size: -; v_call: TRBV10-3; d_call: TRBD1; j_call: TRBJ2-7; cdr3_nt: TGTGCCATCAGTGAGATTGACAGGCCAGGGGGCGGGTACGAGCAGTACTTC; cdr3_aa: CAISEIDRPGGGYEQYF
clone_size: few; v_call: TRBV6-1; d_call: -; j_call: TRBJ1-5; cdr3_nt: TGTGCCAGCAGTGTGTCTTACGGGCCCCAGCATTTT; cdr3_aa: CASSVSYGPQHF
clone_size: -; v_call: TRBV25-1; d_call: -; j_call: TRBJ2-1; cdr3_nt: TGTGCCAGCAGGCCTAGTTATAGCAATGAGCAGTTCTTC; cdr3_aa: CASRPSYSNEQFF
clone_size: -; v_call: TRBV29-1; d_call: TRBD1; j_call: TRBJ2-1; cdr3_nt: TGCAGCGCACAGGGGGACGGCTACAATGAGCAGTTCTTC; cdr3_aa: CSAQGDGYNEQFF
clone_size: -; v_call: TRBV6-5; d_call: TRBD2; j_call: TRBJ2-5; cdr3_nt: TGTGCCAGCAGTTTAGGGGAGGGTGAGACCCAGTACTTC; cdr3_aa: CASSLGEGETQYF
clone_size: -; v_call: TRBV30; d_call: TRBD1; j_call: TRBJ2-7; cdr3_nt: TGTGCCTGGAGTGTATGGGGACAGGGTTCCTACGAGCAGTACTTC; cdr3_aa: CAWSVWGQGSYEQYF
clone_size: -; v_call: TRBV7-8; d_call: -; j_call: TRBJ1-1; cdr3_nt: TGTGCCAGCAGCTTCAGTCGTTGGGCCGGCATGAACACTGAAGCTTTCTTT; cdr3_aa: CASSFSRWAGMNTEAFF
clone_size: -; v_call: TRBV19; d_call: -; j_call: TRBJ2-3; cdr3_nt: TGTGCCAGTAGTATCGGCACAGATACGCAGTATTTT; cdr3_aa: CASSIGTDTQYF
clone_size: few; v_call: TRBV29-1; d_call: -; j_call: TRBJ2-2; cdr3_nt: TGCAGCGTTGATGGGTCGGGTAACACCGGGGAGCTGTTTTTT; cdr3_aa: CSVDGSGNTGELFF
clone_size: few; v_call: TRBV7-9; d_call: -; j_call: TRBJ2-1; cdr3_nt: TGTGCCAGCAGGGTCGGGGGATCTTCAGTTAGTGAGCAGTTCTTC; cdr3_aa: CASRVGGSSVSEQFF
clone_size: -; v_call: TRBV6-5; d_call: -; j_call: TRBJ1-2; cdr3_nt: TGTGCCAGCAGTTACTCCCGACAGTATGGCTACACCTTC; cdr3_aa: CASSYSRQYGYTF
clone_size: -; v_call: TRBV7-6; d_call: TRBD2; j_call: TRBJ2-1; cdr3_nt: TGTGCCAGCAGCCAGCTAGCGGGAGGGCCCAGTGAGCAGTTCTTC; cdr3_aa: CASSQLAGGPSEQFF
clone_size: -; v_call: TRBV5-1; d_call: TRBD1; j_call: TRBJ1-4; cdr3_nt: TGCGCCAGCAGCTTAGAGACAGGGGGAAATGAAAAACTGTTTTTT; cdr3_aa: CASSLETGGNEKLFF
clone_size: -; v_call: TRBV5-4; d_call: TRBD2; j_call: TRBJ2-5; cdr3_nt: TGTGCCAGCAGCTTCGAGCGGGGGGGAGAGACCCAGTACTTC; cdr3_aa: CASSFERGGETQYF
clone_size: -; v_call: TRBV6-1; d_call: TRBD2; j_call: TRBJ2-7; cdr3_nt: TGTGCCAGCAAACTAGCGGGGGCCACCTACGAGCAGTACTTC; cdr3_aa: CASKLAGATYEQYF
clone_size: -; v_call: TRBV6-1; d_call: -; j_call: TRBJ1-5; cdr3_nt: TGTGCCAGTTCTCCAGGGAATCAGCCCCAGCATTTT; cdr3_aa: CASSPGNQPQHF
clone_size: -; v_call: TRBV2; d_call: -; j_call: TRBJ1-4; cdr3_nt: TGTGCCAGCAGCTCAGGGGTTGAGGAAAAACTGTTTTTT; cdr3_aa: CASSSGVEEKLFF
clone_size: -; v_call: TRBV6-5; d_call: -; j_call: TRBJ1-1; cdr3_nt: TGTGCCAGCAGTAGCCTACGGGGTGAAGCTTTCTTT; cdr3_aa: CASSSLRGEAFF
clone_size: -; v_call: TRBV6-5; d_call: TRBD2; j_call: TRBJ2-5; cdr3_nt: TGTGCCAGCAGTCCCCCCGGGACTAGCGGAGAGACCCAGTACTTC; cdr3_aa: CASSPPGTSGETQYF
clone_size: -; v_call: TRBV7-2; d_call: -; j_call: TRBJ2-5; cdr3_nt: TGTGCCAGCAGCTTAGGTCTAGTAGAGACCCAGTACTTC; cdr3_aa: CASSLGLVETQYF
clone_size: -; v_call: TRBV7-6; d_call: -; j_call: TRBJ2-7; cdr3_nt: TGTGCCAGCAGCCCGCGCCGGGGATCCCACGAGCAGTACTTC; cdr3_aa: CASSPRRGSHEQYF
clone_size: once; v_call: TRBV30; d_call: TRBD2; j_call: TRBJ2-7; cdr3_nt: TGTGCCTGGAGTGTAAGGGCTAGCGGGGCCTACGAGCAGTACTTC; cdr3_aa: CAWSVRASGAYEQYF
clone_size: -; v_call: TRBV7-9; d_call: -; j_call: TRBJ2-1; cdr3_nt: TGTGCCAGCAGCCCCAAGCGGATAGCCGACAACAATGAGCAGTTCTTC; cdr3_aa: CASSPKRIADNNEQFF
clone_size: -; v_call: TRBV30; d_call: -; j_call: TRBJ1-6; cdr3_nt: TGTGCCTGGAGTGCCGGGAGGGCGAATTCACCCCTCCACTTT; cdr3_aa: CAWSAGRANSPLHF
clone_size: -; v_call: TRBV7-2; d_call: TRBD2; j_call: TRBJ2-7; cdr3_nt: TGTGCCAGCAGCTCCAGCCTTGCGGGAGTCCCCTACGAGCAGTACTTC; cdr3_aa: CASSSSLAGVPYEQYF
clone_size: -; v_call: TRBV5-6; d_call: -; j_call: TRBJ1-5; cdr3_nt: TGTGCCAGCAGCTTGTCCCCGCAGGGAGGACAGCCCCAGCATTTT; cdr3_aa: CASSLSPQGGQPQHF
clone_size: -; v_call: TRBV6-5; d_call: TRBD1; j_call: TRBJ2-2; cdr3_nt: TGTGCCAGCCTTTCAGGGGGAACCGGGGAGCTGTTTTTT; cdr3_aa: CASLSGGTGELFF
clone_size: -; v_call: TRBV30; d_call: -; j_call: TRBJ1-5; cdr3_nt: TGTGCCTGGAGCAGCGGGGGACATCATAGCAATCAGCCCCAGCATTTT; cdr3_aa: CAWSSGGHHSNQPQHF
clone_size: -; v_call: TRBV7-9; d_call: -; j_call: TRBJ1-2; cdr3_nt: TGTGCCAGCAGCTTAGGCGAGGACTATGGCTACACCTTC; cdr3_aa: CASSLGEDYGYTF
clone_size: once; v_call: TRBV15; d_call: TRBD1; j_call: TRBJ2-1; cdr3_nt: TGTGCCACCAGCACCCGGACAGGATACTCCTACAATGAGCAGTTCTTC; cdr3_aa: CATSTRTGYSYNEQFF
clone_size: -; v_call: TRBV2; d_call: TRBD1; j_call: TRBJ1-2; cdr3_nt: TGTGCCAGCAGGGACGGGACAGGACTATTCTATGGCTACACCTTC; cdr3_aa: CASRDGTGLFYGYTF
clone_size: once; v_call: TRBV2; d_call: TRBD1; j_call: TRBJ2-7; cdr3_nt: TGTGCCAGCAGTCCCGGGACAGGAAGCTCCTACGAGCAGTACTTC; cdr3_aa: CASSPGTGSSYEQYF
clone_size: -; v_call: TRBV5-1; d_call: TRBD1; j_call: TRBJ1-1; cdr3_nt: TGCGCCAGCAGCCAGGAGGGGGCTCGGAACACTGAAGCTTTCTTT; cdr3_aa: CASSQEGARNTEAFF
clone_size: -; v_call: TRBV29-1; d_call: -; j_call: TRBJ2-3; cdr3_nt: TGCAGCGGAGGGGGGGGCAGTATCACAGATACGCAGTATTTT; cdr3_aa: CSGGGGSITDTQYF
clone_size: -; v_call: TRBV28; d_call: TRBD2; j_call: TRBJ2-5; cdr3_nt: TGTGCCAGCAGTTCCCGACTAGCGAGTATCGAGACCCAGTACTTC; cdr3_aa: CASSSRLASIETQYF